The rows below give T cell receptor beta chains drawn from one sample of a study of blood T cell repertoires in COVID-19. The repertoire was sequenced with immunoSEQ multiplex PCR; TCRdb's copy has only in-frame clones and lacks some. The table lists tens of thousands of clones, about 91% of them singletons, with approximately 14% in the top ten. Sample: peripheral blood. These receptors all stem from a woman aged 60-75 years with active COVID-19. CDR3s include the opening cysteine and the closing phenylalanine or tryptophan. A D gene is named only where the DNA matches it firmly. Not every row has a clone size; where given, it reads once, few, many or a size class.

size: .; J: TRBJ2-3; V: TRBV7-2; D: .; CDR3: CASSDGTPTDTQYF; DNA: TGTGCCAGCAGCGACGGGACACCGACAGATACGCAGTATTTT
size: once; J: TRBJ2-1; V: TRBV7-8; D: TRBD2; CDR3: CASSFTASGGWRFF; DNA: TGTGCCAGCAGCTTTACAGCTAGCGGAGGGTGGCGGTTCTTC
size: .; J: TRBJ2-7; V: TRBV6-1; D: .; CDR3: CASSESVQLEQYF; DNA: TGTGCCAGCAGTGAATCGGTGCAACTCGAGCAGTACTTC
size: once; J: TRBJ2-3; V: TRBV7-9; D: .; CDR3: CASSLAGGSTERDTQYF; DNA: TGTGCCAGCAGCTTAGCGGGGGGTTCCACGGAACGAGATACGCAGTATTTT
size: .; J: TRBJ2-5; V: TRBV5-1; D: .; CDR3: CASSRGETQYF; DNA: TGCGCCAGCAGCCGGGGGGAGACCCAGTACTTC
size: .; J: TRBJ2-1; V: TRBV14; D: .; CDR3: CASSQDGGASYNEQFF; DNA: TGTGCCAGCAGCCAAGATGGGGGGGCGTCCTACAATGAGCAGTTCTTC
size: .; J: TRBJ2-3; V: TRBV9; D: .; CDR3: CASSVDLVGDTQYF; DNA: TGTGCCAGCAGCGTAGACCTAGTTGGAGATACGCAGTATTTT
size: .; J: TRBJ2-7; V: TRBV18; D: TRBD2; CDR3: CASSGLAGGPYEQYF; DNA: TGTGCCAGCTCGGGACTAGCGGGGGGGCCTTACGAGCAGTACTTC
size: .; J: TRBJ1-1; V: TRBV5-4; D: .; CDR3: CASSLGRNTEAFF; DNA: TGTGCCAGCAGCTTAGGGAGGAACACTGAAGCTTTCTTT
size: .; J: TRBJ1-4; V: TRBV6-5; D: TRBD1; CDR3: CASRTGGVDEKLFF; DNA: TGTGCCAGCAGGACAGGGGGCGTGGATGAAAAACTGTTTTTT
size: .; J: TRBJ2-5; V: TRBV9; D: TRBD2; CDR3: CASSVAPGLAGLQETQYF; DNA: TGTGCCAGCAGCGTAGCCCCCGGGCTAGCGGGTCTTCAAGAGACCCAGTACTTC
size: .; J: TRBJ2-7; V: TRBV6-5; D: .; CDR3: CASSNGYEQYF; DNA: TGTGCCAGCAGTAACGGCTACGAGCAGTACTTC
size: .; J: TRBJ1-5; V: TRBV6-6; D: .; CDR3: CASSSRDSNQPQHF; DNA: TGTGCCAGCAGTTCTCGGGATAGCAATCAGCCCCAGCATTTT
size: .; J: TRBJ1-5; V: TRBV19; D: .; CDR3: CASKRQHNQPQHF; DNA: TGTGCCAGTAAGAGACAGCACAATCAGCCCCAGCATTTT
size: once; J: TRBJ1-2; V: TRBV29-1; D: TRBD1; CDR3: CSVDPGGDGGYTF; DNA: TGCAGCGTTGATCCAGGGGGAGATGGTGGCTACACCTTC
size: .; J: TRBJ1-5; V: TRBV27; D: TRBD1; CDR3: CASSFDRVSQPQHF; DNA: TGTGCCAGCAGTTTCGACAGGGTATCGCAGCCCCAGCATTTT
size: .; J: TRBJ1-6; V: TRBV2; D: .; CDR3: CASTVQGSTGSPLHF; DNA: TGTGCCAGCACTGTCCAGGGGAGTACTGGATCACCCCTCCACTTT
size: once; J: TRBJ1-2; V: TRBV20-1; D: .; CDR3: CSGAINYGYTF; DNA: TGCAGTGGAGCGATAAACTATGGCTACACCTTC
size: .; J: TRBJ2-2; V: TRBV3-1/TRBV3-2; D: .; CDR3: CASSPYSYRAGELFF; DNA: TGTGCCAGCAGCCCCTATTCTTACAGGGCCGGGGAGCTGTTTTTT
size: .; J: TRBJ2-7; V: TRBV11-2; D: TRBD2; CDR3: CASSSLLGRAYEQYF; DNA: TGTGCCAGCAGCTCCCTACTAGGGAGGGCTTACGAGCAGTACTTC
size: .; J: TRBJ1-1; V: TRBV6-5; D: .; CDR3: CASTKGSEAFF; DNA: TGTGCCAGCACTAAAGGGAGTGAAGCTTTCTTT
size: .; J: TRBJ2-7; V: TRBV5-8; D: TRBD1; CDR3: CASSLGAPGQVTYEQYF; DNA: TGTGCCAGCAGCTTGGGGGCACCGGGACAGGTGACCTACGAGCAGTACTTC
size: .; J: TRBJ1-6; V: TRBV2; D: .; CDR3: CASRGTANSPLHF; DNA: TGTGCCAGCAGGGGGACTGCAAATTCACCCCTCCACTTT
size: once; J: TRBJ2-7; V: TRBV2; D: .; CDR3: CASLEWFSGSHYEQYF; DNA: TGTGCTAGTTTAGAATGGTTCTCGGGGTCCCACTACGAGCAGTACTTC
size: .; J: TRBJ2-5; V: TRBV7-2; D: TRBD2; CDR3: CASSQTSGSQETQYF; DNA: TGTGCCAGCAGCCAGACTAGCGGGAGCCAAGAGACCCAGTACTTC
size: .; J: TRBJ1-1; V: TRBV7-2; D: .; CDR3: CASSSSLGHMNTEAFF; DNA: TGTGCCAGCAGCTCATCCCTGGGACATATGAACACTGAAGCTTTCTTT
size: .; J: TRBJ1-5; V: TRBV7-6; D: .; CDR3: CASSLSLSSNQPQHF; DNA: TGTGCCAGCAGCTTAAGTTTGAGCAGCAATCAGCCCCAGCATTTT
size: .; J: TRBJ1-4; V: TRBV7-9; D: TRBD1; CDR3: CASSQGQGNEKLFF; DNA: TGTGCCAGCAGCCAAGGACAGGGGAATGAAAAACTGTTTTTT
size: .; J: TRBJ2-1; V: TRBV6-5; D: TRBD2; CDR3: CASSSGLAGPYNEQFF; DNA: TGTGCCAGCAGTTCCGGACTAGCGGGGCCCTACAATGAGCAGTTCTTC
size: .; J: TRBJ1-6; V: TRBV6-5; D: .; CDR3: CASSYRGQLSPLHF; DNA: TGTGCCAGCAGTTACCGAGGGCAGCTTTCACCCCTCCACTTT
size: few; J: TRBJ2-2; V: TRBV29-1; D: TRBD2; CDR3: CSAPLAGNTGELFF; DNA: TGCAGCGCCCCGCTAGCGGGGAACACCGGGGAGCTGTTTTTT
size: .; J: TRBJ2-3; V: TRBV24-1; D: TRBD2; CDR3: CATSDPSGTNTDTQYF; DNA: TGTGCCACCAGTGATCCGTCCGGGACTAACACAGATACGCAGTATTTT
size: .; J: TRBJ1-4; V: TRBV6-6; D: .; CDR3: CASSYSIGGNEKLFF; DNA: TGTGCCAGCAGTTACTCAATTGGGGGGAATGAAAAACTGTTTTTT
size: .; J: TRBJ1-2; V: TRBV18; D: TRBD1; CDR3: CASSVGQGDGYTF; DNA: TGTGCCAGCTCAGTAGGACAGGGAGATGGCTACACCTTC
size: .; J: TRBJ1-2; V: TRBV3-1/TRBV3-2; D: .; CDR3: CASSKGDSWGYTF; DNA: TGTGCCAGCAGCAAAGGGGACTCTTGGGGCTACACCTTC
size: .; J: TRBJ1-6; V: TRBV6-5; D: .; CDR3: CASSRQDYSPLHF; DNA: TGTGCCAGCAGCCGACAGGATTATTCACCCCTCCACTTT
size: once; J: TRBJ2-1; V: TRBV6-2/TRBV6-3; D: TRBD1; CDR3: CASSPPGTGLGEQFF; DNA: TGTGCCAGCAGTCCCCCCGGGACAGGGCTGGGTGAGCAGTTCTTC
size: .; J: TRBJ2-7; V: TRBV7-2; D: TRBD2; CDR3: CASSLGASGVNEQYF; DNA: TGTGCCAGCAGCTTAGGGGCTAGCGGGGTAAACGAGCAGTACTTC
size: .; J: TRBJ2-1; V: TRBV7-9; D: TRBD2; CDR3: CASSAGAEASGALNEQFF; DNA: TGTGCCAGCAGCGCGGGCGCTGAGGCTAGCGGGGCCCTCAATGAGCAGTTCTTC
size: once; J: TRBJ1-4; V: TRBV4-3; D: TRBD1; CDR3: CASSQEVGQGFFFGEKLFF; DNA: TGCGCCAGCAGCCAAGAAGTGGGACAGGGGTTCTTCTTCGGTGAAAAACTGTTTTTT
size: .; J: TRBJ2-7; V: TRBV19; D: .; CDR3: CASRNLGTSYEQYF; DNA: TGTGCCAGTAGAAACCTAGGGACTTCCTACGAGCAGTACTTC
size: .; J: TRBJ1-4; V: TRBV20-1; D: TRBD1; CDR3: CSASQGALLNEKLFF; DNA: TGCAGTGCTAGTCAGGGGGCATTATTGAATGAAAAACTGTTTTTT
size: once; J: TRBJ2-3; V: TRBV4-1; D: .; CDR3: CASSQVRVSTDTQYF; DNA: TGCGCCAGCAGCCAAGTCCGGGTTAGCACAGATACGCAGTATTTT